The 15 T cell receptor beta chains below were found in one sample sequenced in a study of blood T cell repertoires in COVID-19. The protocol was immunoSEQ multiplex PCR, while the TCRdb copy is restricted to in-frame clones and leaves out a portion. The table has approximately 270,000 clones, under 90% seen once; the top ten hold less than 2.5%. The material sequenced was peripheral blood. The source of these receptors is a man in his fifties with acute or convalescent COVID-19.

The V and J genes are TRBV27 and TRBJ2-2; 11 nucleotides align to TRBD1. CDR3 size: 15 residues. CDR1 and CDR2 from the germline V gene are MNHEY and SMNVEV (reference sequence). V trimming: 7 bases; J trimming: 5 bases; junction bases outside the gene matches: 6. The CDR3 here is CASKGQGALTGELFF. The CDR3 nucleotides read TGTGCCAGCAAAGGACAGGGGGCGCTAACCGGGGAGCTGTTTTTT.

The V call is TRBV15, the J call TRBJ1-1; 7 nucleotides align to TRBD1. The CDR3 runs to 16 residues. Germline CDR1 and CDR2: LNHNV and YYDKDF (reference sequence). V was clipped by 6 bases and J by 4 bases; unmatched bases: 14. CDR3 DNA sequence: TGTGCCACCAGTAGCGGGACAGCGTTTAGGGGCACTGAAGCTTTCTTT. The encoded protein is CATSSGTAFRGTEAFF.

This rearrangement joins TRBV6-6 to TRBJ2-1; 9 nucleotides line up with TRBD2. Germline CDR1 is MNHNY and CDR2 is SVGAGI (reference sequence). The CDR3 covers 17 residues. The ends lost 5 bases at V and 7 bases at J; junction bases unmatched: 15. The CDR3 region has the DNA TGTGCCAGCAGTCCAGGCGGGGGGGGCATTTATTTGAATGAGCAGTTCTTC. Translating it yields CASSPGGGGIYLNEQFF.

The chain joins TRBV27 to TRBJ2-5, with 10 bases aligning to TRBD2. The V and J ends lost 2 bases and 4 bases, in that order; junction bases with no gene match: 7. The CDR3 runs 16 residues. Germline CDR1 and CDR2: MNHEY and SMNVEV (reference sequence). CDR3 sequence: CASSLTSGGARETQYF. CDR3 DNA sequence: TGTGCCAGCAGTTTAACAAGCGGGGGGGCGCGAGAGACCCAGTACTTC.

This clone is a singleton in its sample. V usage is TRBV2 and J usage is TRBJ2-1, with 10 bases aligning to TRBD2. The CDR3 covers 15 residues. V was clipped by 7 bases and J by 6 bases; unmatched bases: 9. Germline CDR1 is SNHLY and CDR2 is FYNNEI. The CDR3 sequence is CASTALASGGNEQFF. As DNA, the CDR3 is TGTGCCAGCACCGCTTTGGCTAGCGGGGGCAATGAGCAGTTCTTC.

The chain has TRBV28 and TRBJ1-1, with D possibly TRBD1 on 6 matching bases. V lost 4 bases and J lost 2, with 17 bases in between. This CDR3 contains 16 residues. Germline CDR1 is MDHEN and CDR2 is SYDVKM. The chain's CDR3 is CASSYLSGTTNTEAFF. In DNA form, the CDR3 reads TGTGCCAGCAGTTACTTATCCGGGACAACAAACACTGAAGCTTTCTTT.

The V and J genes are TRBV9 and TRBJ1-6; D is unclear. Trimming left V 0 bases short and J 5 bases short, with 9 bases between. The V gene's germline CDR1 is SGDLS and CDR2 YYNGEE. The CDR3 has 15 residues. The CDR3 nucleotides are TGTGCCAGCAGCGTAGAAGCAGGAAATAATTCACCCCTCCACTTT. It is translated as CASSVEAGNNSPLHF.

This chain uses TRBV5-1 with TRBJ1-1; no firm D call. This CDR3 has 13 residues. Per germline, CDR1 SGHRS and CDR2 YFSETQ. V was pared by 0 bases and J by 4 bases, with 7 bases between. As DNA, the CDR3 is TGCGCCAGCAGCTTGGAAGCCCCCACTGAAGCTTTCTTT. This encodes CASSLEAPTEAFF.

The chain couples TRBV12-5 to TRBJ2-6; 7 bases are a match to TRBD1. CDR1 LGHNT and CDR2 FRNRAP come from the germline V gene. V trimming: 7 bases; J trimming: 0 bases; junction bases outside the gene matches: 6. The CDR3 loop spans 16 amino acids. CDR3 in DNA: TGTGCTAGTGCCCCTGACAGGGTCTCTGGGGCCAACGTCCTGACTTTC. Protein sequence: CASAPDRVSGANVLTF.

This chain connects TRBV5-1 to TRBJ1-2; 7 bases agree with TRBD1. CDR3 length: 14 residues. V lost 3 bases and J lost 2; bases outside the gene matches: 4. Germline V gene lookup returns CDR1 SGHRS and CDR2 YFSETQ. The CDR3 reads CASSSSTGNYGYTF. CDR3 coding DNA: TGCGCCAGCAGCTCTTCGACAGGGAACTATGGCTACACCTTC.

The V gene is TRBV7-9, the J gene TRBJ1-2; TRBD1 matches 7 bases. This CDR3 region has 14 residues. The germline CDR1 and CDR2 sequences are SEHNR and FQNEAQ (reference sequence). Trimming at V came to 5 bases and at J to 4 bases, leaving 7 bases not matched to a gene. The CDR3 loop reads CASSPLEGAYGYTF. The CDR3 coding sequence is TGTGCCAGCAGCCCCTTGGAGGGGGCCTATGGCTACACCTTC.

The V gene is TRBV7-6, the J gene TRBJ1-5, with D tentatively TRBD1 (5 bases). Germline V lookup: CDR1 SGHVS, CDR2 FNYEAQ. This CDR3 has 14 residues. V was trimmed by 3 bases and J by 1 base, leaving 7 bases between them. In DNA form, the CDR3 reads TGTGCCAGCAGCTTGGGGCCCAGCAATCAGCCCCAGCATTTT. Its protein product is CASSLGPSNQPQHF.

This clone was seen just once. The chain couples TRBV7-3 to TRBJ2-7; 10 bases are shared with TRBD2. V lost 3 bases to trimming and J lost 4 bases; unmatched junction nucleotides: 9. Germline V gives CDR1 SGHTA, CDR2 FQGTGA. The length of the CDR3 is 16 residues. The CDR3 sequence: CASSFDGSSGGYEQYF. Here the CDR3 DNA reads TGTGCCAGCAGCTTTGACGGGTCTAGCGGGGGTTACGAGCAGTACTTC. Drawing the rest from reference TRBV7-3 and TRBJ2-7, the complete variable domain is GAGVSQTPSNKVTEKGKYVELRCDPISGHTALYWYRQSLGQGPEFLIYFQGTGAADDSGLPNDRFFAVRPEGSVSTLKIQRTERGDSAVYLCASSFDGSSGGYEQYFGPGTRLTVT.

This chain connects TRBV6-2 or TRBV6-3 to TRBJ2-1; 7 bases agree with TRBD1. With V trimmed by 0 bases and J by 12 bases, 11 bases remained unmatched. Per germline, CDR1 MNHEY and CDR2 SVGEGT. The CDR3 consists of 15 residues. The DNA for the CDR3 is TGTGCCAGCAGTTACTCGGGGGCGGTGAGGGACAGGCAGTTCTTC. It encodes CASSYSGAVRDRQFF.

V usage is TRBV18 and J usage is TRBJ2-7; TRBD1 matches at 7 bases. V gave up 5 bases and J gave up 2 bases; unmatched junction bases: 12. This CDR3 is built from 16 residues. From germline, CDR1 is KGHSH and CDR2 LQKENI. In DNA form, the CDR3 reads TGTGCCAGCTCAACGACAGGGTCGGTTGGTACCTACGAGCAGTACTTC. Translation: CASSTTGSVGTYEQYF.